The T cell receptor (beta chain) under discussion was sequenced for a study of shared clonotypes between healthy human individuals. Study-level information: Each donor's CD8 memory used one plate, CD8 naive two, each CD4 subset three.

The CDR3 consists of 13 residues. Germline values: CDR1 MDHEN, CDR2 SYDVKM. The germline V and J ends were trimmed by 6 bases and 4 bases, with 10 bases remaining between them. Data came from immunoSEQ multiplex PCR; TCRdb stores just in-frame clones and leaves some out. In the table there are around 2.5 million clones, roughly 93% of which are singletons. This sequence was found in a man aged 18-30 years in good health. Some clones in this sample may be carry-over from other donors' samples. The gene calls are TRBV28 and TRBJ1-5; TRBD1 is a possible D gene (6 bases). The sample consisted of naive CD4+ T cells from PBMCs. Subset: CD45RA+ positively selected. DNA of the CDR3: TGTGCCAGCAGGGACAGAGGGAATCAGCCCCAGCATTTT. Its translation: CASRDRGNQPQHF.